The 14 T cell receptor beta chains presented below share a single source sample, sequenced in a study of OX40 agonist ivuxolimab in advanced cancers. The library was obtained by the immunoSEQ multiplex PCR assay. TCRdb limited this immuneACCESS table to in-frame rearrangements with V and J called. A share of clones is missing; checked studies link under half to unresolved V genes, and the rest is unexplained. Recorded for this sample are roughly 87,000 clones; about 89% of them occurred a single time. The top ten clonotypes cover 8.4% of the sample. The starting material was CD4+ or CD8+ T cells sorted from blood, obtained in a trial of the OX40 agonist ivuxolimab. These receptors were obtained from an adult with an advanced solid tumor such as melanoma, head and neck, liver or kidney cancer.

This clone was detected only once. This chain links TRBV28 with TRBJ2-3, with 9 bases matching TRBD2. Unmatched junction bases numbered 4, after V lost 7 bases and J lost 2 bases. The germline gives CDR1 MDHEN, CDR2 SYDVKM. The CDR3 contains 14 residues. The CDR3 reads CASKLAGVTDTQYF. In nucleotides, the CDR3 is TGTGCCAGCAAATTAGCGGGGGTCACAGATACGCAGTATTTT.

The chain couples TRBV7-8 to TRBJ2-1; tentatively, D is TRBD2 (6 bases). With 3 bases removed from V and 8 bases from J, the gap between germline ends came to 8 bases. CDR1 and CDR2 from the germline V gene are SGHVS and FQNEAQ. The CDR3 sequence is 12 residues long. The CDR3: CASSLSSDEQFF. The CDR3 DNA follows: TGTGCCAGCAGCTTGTCTAGCGATGAGCAGTTCTTC.

The rearrangement links TRBV4-3 to TRBJ1-2; D ambiguous. Per the germline V gene, CDR1 is LGHNA and CDR2 is YSLEER. CDR3 length: 14 residues. V was shortened by 0 bases and J by 4 bases, with 9 bases between the two germline ends. CDR3 loop: CASSQENGFYGYTF. The CDR3 region has the DNA TGCGCCAGCAGCCAAGAAAACGGTTTCTATGGCTACACCTTC.

The genes are TRBV29-1 and TRBJ1-1; D uncertain. This CDR3 has 13 residues. Trimming removed 1 base from V and 3 bases from J, with 9 bases in between. Germline lookup yields CDR1 SQVTM and CDR2 ANQGSEA. The CDR3 region has the DNA TGCAGCGTTGAAGGGTTTGGGGACACTGAAGCTTTCTTT. Translation gives CSVEGFGDTEAFF.

CDR3 nucleotides: TGTGCCTGGAGTGTTAATCCCGGGGAGGAGCTGTTTTTT. Residues: CAWSVNPGEELFF. The genes are TRBV30 and TRBJ2-2, with D tentatively TRBD2 (5 bases). In germline, CDR1 is GTSNPN, CDR2 SVGIG (reference sequence). Between the trimmed V and J ends, which lost 0 bases and 10 bases, there was a span of 12 bases. This CDR3 comprises 13 residues.

The chain combines TRBV6-5 with TRBJ2-1; weak D call: TRBD2 (6 bases). Trimming shortened V by 2 bases and J by 7 bases, and 9 bases separated the two germline ends. Germline V gene lookup returns CDR1 MNHEY and CDR2 SVGAGI. CDR3 length equals 13 residues. DNA of the CDR3: TGTGCCAGCAGTTACGGGGGAGGTAATGAGCAGTTCTTC. Residues: CASSYGGGNEQFF.

The V call is TRBV6-6, the J call TRBJ1-1; TRBD1 might be the D (6 bases). This CDR3 has 13 amino acids. V gave up 2 bases and J gave up 4 bases, with 8 bases separating them. Germline V lookup: CDR1 MNHNY, CDR2 SVGAGI (reference sequence). DNA for the CDR3: TGTGCCAGCAGTTACGGCAGGGGCACTGAAGCTTTCTTT. Its protein product is CASSYGRGTEAFF.

Details on this clone: At the DNA level, this CDR3 is encoded by other sequences in the same sample as well. This chain links TRBV2 with TRBJ1-6; possible D gene TRBD1, 5 bases. Germline V gene data show CDR1 as SNHLY and CDR2 as FYNNEI. Deletions cut 8 bases from V and 4 bases from J, with 12 bases between. The CDR3 contains 14 residues. The CDR3 DNA reads as TGTGCCAGCGCAGCAGGGCCTTATAATTCACCCCTCCACTTT. Translated: CASAAGPYNSPLHF.

The chain recombines TRBV6-6 with TRBJ2-7; 7 bases fit TRBD2. The ends lost 5 bases at V and 1 base at J; junction bases unmatched: 11. Germline CDR1 is MNHNY and CDR2 is SVGAGI (reference sequence). The CDR3 totals 16 residues. Here the CDR3 DNA reads TGTGCCAGCAGTCAGATTCTCGGTAGCGGGTCCTACGAGCAGTACTTC. This codes for CASSQILGSGSYEQYF.

The chain is built from TRBV11-2 and TRBJ2-5; no reliable D call. The J call may be in error: the DNA end matches TRBJ2-7 better. Germline CDR1 is SGHAT and CDR2 is FQNNGV. This CDR3 region has 14 residues. The CDR3 nucleotides are TGTGCCAGCGACCCTAGGGTATCCGGCTACGAGCAGTACTTC. Residues: CASDPRVSGYEQYF.

The chain couples TRBV6-5 to TRBJ2-2; D is unresolved. CDR1 is MNHEY and CDR2 is SVGAGI in the germline V gene. The CDR3 runs 12 residues. V lost 2 bases, J lost 7 bases, and 5 bases lay in between. The chain's CDR3 is CASSYGGGELFF. In DNA, the CDR3 is TGTGCCAGCAGTTACGGTGGCGGGGAGCTGTTTTTT.

This rearrangement joins TRBV11-3 to TRBJ2-4; 10 bases line up with TRBD1. The CDR3 runs to 17 residues. CDR1 is SGHNT, CDR2 YENEEA, per germline. V lost 3 bases to trimming and J lost 2 bases; unmatched junction nucleotides: 7. CDR3 residues: CASSLGQGQPSKNIQYF. Here the CDR3 DNA reads TGTGCCAGCAGCTTGGGACAGGGGCAGCCGTCCAAAAACATTCAGTACTTC.

The chain combines TRBV9 with TRBJ2-1; D assignment may be TRBD1 or TRBD2 (5 bases each). Germline-derived CDR1 and CDR2 are SGDLS and YYNGEE. The CDR3 length is 17 residues. Trimming took 0 bases from V and 9 from J, leaving 22 bases between them. The CDR3 loop reads CASSVALGAFPGGEQFF. CDR3 in DNA: TGTGCCAGCAGCGTAGCTCTCGGGGCTTTCCCTGGGGGTGAGCAGTTCTTC.

The chain uses TRBV30 and TRBJ1-2; D unresolved. The CDR3 has 14 amino acids. The germline V and J ends were trimmed by 1 base and 0 bases, with 9 bases remaining between them. Per the germline V gene, CDR1 is GTSNPN and CDR2 is SVGIG (reference sequence). For the CDR3, the DNA is TGTGCCTGGAGTGGTGTCCTAGCTAACTATGGCTACACCTTC. Translation gives CAWSGVLANYGYTF.